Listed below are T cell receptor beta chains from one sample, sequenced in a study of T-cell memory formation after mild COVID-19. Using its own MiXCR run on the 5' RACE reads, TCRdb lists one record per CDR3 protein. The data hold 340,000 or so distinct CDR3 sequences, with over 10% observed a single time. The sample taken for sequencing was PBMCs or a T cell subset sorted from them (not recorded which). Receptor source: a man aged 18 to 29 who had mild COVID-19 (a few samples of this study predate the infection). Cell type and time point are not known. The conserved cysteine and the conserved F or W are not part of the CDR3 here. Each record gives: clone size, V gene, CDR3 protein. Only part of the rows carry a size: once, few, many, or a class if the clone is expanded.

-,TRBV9,ASSEGGQGSETQY
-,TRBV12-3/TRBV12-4,ASSFFSLTAGDTEAF
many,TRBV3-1,ASSPEIGKGGYYEQY
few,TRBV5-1,ASSWGPIQETQY
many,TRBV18,ASSPSQHSYEQY
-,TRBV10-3,AALGTGELF
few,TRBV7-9,ASSLRRRGQYTEAF
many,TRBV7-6,ASSPLAGAFYNEQF
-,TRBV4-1,ASSLTTGSGNTIY
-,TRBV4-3,ASSQDSSGIGVYEQY
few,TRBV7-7,ASSENGQGAFGEQF
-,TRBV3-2,ASSRTLCYNEQF
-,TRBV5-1,ASSASGTSGGHTQY
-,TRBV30,ASRGGSVSPLH
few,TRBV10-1,ASSEVSAAYLYEQY
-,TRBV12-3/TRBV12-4,ASSFGTGVVKNAEAF
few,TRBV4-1,ASSPQGLGGGYT
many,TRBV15,ATSRDPRQYEQY
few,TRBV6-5,ASSYSFGQGNSPLH
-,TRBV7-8,ASSLGARGNTIY
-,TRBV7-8,ASSLISRYEQY
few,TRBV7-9,ASPSGLRSAF
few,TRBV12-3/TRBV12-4,ASSLYGVPSTDTQY
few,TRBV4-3,ASSLPGAGANVLT
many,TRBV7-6,ASRDTLRGGELF
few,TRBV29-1,SVEEGRGGPADTQY
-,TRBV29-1,SVDPGTGTYNEQF
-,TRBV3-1,ASIASSSGELF
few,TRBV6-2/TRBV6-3,ASSNERGLTDTQY
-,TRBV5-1,ASSLLSGPSSGNTIY
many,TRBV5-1,ASSSRELNTEAF
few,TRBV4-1,ASSQVQPRSGSNSPLH
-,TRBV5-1,ASSEDRVSGANVLT